The subject of this entry is one T cell receptor beta chain. This CDR3 has 15 residues. The germline V gene encodes CDR1 SGHTA and CDR2 FQGTGA. V shed 4 bases, J shed 6 bases, and the junction held 11 bases outside the gene matches. This sample is part of a study of cytomegalovirus exposure and HLA in healthy donors. Primers for the PCR totalled 60 Vbeta and 13 Jbeta. As originally analysed: An analysis performed later counted 74 million or so unique TCR beta chains (roughly 11 million of them shared). The repertoire was sequenced with immunoSEQ multiplex PCR; TCRdb's copy has only in-frame clones and lacks some. That table supplies the V and J calls and clone size; D and trimming were determined from the DNA. The sample records under 150,000 clones, 82% being singletons.

The sample taken for sequencing was PBMCs. This rearrangement joins TRBV7-3 to TRBJ2-7, with TRBD2 matching over 8 bases. This TCR came from a man aged 30 to 39 in good health and CMV-seropositive. DNA for the CDR3: TGTGCCAGCAGCTCGGAAGCGGGAGCAGCTTCCGAGCAGTACTTC. This sequence encodes CASSSEAGAASEQYF.